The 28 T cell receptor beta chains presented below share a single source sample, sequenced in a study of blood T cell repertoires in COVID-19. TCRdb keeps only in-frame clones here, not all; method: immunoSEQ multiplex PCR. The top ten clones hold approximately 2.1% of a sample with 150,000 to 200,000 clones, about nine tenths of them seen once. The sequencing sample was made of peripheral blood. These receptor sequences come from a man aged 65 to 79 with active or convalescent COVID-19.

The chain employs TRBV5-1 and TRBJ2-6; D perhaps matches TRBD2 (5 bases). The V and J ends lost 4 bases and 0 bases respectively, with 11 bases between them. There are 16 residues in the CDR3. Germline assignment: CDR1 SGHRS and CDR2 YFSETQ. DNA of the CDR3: TGCGCCAGCAGCGAGGACGGGATCTCTGGGGCCAACGTCCTGACTTTC. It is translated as CASSEDGISGANVLTF.

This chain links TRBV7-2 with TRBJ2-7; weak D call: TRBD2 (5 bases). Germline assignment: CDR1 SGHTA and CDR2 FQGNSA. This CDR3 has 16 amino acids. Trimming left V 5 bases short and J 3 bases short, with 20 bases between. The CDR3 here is CASSLAGSGSGYEQYF. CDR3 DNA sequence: TGTGCCAGCAGCCTCGCCGGGTCTGGAAGCGGCTACGAGCAGTACTTC.

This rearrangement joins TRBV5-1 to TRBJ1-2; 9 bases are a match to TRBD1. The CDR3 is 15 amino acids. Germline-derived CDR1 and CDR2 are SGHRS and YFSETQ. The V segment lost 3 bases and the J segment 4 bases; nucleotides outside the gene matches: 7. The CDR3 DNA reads TGCGCCAGCAGCTCTACTGGACAGGGGAGCTATGGCTACACCTTC. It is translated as CASSSTGQGSYGYTF.

The DNA of the CDR3 is TGCGCCAGCAGCCAAGAGATCAGGGGAACCGAGCAGTACTTC. Encoded protein: CASSQEIRGTEQYF. The rearrangement joins TRBV4-3 to TRBJ2-7, with D maybe TRBD1 (6 bases). This CDR3 contains 14 residues. CDR1 is LGHNA, CDR2 YSLEER, per germline. V lost 0 bases and J lost 6, with 12 bases in between.

CDR3 bases: TGTGCCAGCAGCTTAGGAGGTAGCGGGGACAATGAGCAGTTCTTC. The encoded protein is CASSLGGSGDNEQFF. V and J are TRBV7-2 and TRBJ2-1; 8 bases align to TRBD2. This CDR3 is 15 amino acids long. The germline gives CDR1 SGHTA, CDR2 FQGNSA. The ends lost 1 base at V and 5 bases at J; junction bases unmatched: 4. The full variable domain, in which reference TRBV7-2 and TRBJ2-1 provide the parts outside the CDR3, is GAGVSQSPSNKVTEKGKDVELRCDPISGHTALYWYRQSLGQGLEFLIYFQGNSAPDKSGLPSDRFSAERTGGSVSTLTIQRTQQEDSAVYLCASSLGGSGDNEQFFGPGTRLTVL.

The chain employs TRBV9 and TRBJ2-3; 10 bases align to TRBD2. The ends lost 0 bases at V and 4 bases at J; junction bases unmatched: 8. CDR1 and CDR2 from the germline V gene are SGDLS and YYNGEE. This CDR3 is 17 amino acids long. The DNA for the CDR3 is TGTGCCAGCAGCGTAGTAGCTAGCGGGAGCTGGGCAGATACGCAGTATTTT. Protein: CASSVVASGSWADTQYF.

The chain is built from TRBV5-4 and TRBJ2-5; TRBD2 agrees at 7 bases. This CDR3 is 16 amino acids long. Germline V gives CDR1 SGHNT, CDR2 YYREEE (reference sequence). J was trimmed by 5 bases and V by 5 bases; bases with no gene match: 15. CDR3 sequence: CASSPGGSSRAETQYF. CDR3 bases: TGTGCCAGCAGTCCCGGGGGGAGCAGCCGAGCGGAGACCCAGTACTTC.

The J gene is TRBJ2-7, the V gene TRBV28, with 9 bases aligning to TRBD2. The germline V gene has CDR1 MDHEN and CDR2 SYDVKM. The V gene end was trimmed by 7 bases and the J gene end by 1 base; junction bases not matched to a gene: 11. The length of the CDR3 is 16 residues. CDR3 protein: CASNPLGTSISYEQYF. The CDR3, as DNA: TGTGCCAGCAATCCCCTGGGGACTAGCATATCCTACGAGCAGTACTTC.

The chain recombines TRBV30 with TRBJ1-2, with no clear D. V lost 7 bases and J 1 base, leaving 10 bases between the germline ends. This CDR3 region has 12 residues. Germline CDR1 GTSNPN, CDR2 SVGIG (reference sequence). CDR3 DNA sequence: TGTGCCTTTCGACGGGGTAACTATGGCTACACCTTC. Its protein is CAFRRGNYGYTF.

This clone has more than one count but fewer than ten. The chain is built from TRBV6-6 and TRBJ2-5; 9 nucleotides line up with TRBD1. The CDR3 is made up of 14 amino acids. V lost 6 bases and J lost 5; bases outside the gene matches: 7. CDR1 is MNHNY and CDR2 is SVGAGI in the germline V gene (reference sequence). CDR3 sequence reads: CASSRDRVLETQYF. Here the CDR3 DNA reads TGTGCCAGCAGCCGGGACAGGGTGTTGGAGACCCAGTACTTC.

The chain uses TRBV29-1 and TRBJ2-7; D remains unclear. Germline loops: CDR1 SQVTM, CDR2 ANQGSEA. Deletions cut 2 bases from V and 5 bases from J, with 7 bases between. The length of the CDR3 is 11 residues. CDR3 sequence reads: CSVEQRDEQYF. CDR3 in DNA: TGCAGCGTTGAACAACGGGACGAGCAGTACTTC.

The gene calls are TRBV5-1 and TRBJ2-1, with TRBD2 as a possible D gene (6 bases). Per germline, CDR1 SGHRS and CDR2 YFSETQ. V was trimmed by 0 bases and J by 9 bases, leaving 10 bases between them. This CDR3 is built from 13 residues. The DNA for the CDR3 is TGCGCCAGCAGCTTGGATGCGGGATTTGAGCAGTTCTTC. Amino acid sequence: CASSLDAGFEQFF.

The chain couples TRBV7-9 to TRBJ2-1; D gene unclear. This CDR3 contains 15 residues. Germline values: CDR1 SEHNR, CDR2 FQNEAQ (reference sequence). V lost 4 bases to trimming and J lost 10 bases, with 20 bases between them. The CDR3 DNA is TGTGCCAGCAGCTCTCTTCGGGTGGCCGGTGTCGAGCAGTTCTTC. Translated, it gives CASSSLRVAGVEQFF.

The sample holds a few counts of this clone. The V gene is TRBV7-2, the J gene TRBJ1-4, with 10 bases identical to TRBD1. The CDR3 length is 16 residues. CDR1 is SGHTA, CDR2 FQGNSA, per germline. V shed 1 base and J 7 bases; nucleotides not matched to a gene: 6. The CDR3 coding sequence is TGTGCCAGCAGCTTAGGAACGACAGGGGGCATTGAAAAACTGTTTTTT. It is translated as CASSLGTTGGIEKLFF.

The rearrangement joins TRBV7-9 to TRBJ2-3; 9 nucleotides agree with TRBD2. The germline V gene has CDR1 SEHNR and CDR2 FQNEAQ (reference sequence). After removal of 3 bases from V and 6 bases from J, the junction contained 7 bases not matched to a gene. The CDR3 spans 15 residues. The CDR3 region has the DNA TGTGCCAGCAGCTTCCCCGGGACTAGCAGCGATACGCAGTATTTT. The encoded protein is CASSFPGTSSDTQYF.

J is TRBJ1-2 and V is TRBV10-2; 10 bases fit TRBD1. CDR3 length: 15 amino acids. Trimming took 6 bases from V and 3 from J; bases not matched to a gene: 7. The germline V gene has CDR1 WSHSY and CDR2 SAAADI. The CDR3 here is CASRAGQGVDYGYTF. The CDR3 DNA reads TGCGCCAGCAGGGCCGGACAGGGGGTGGACTATGGCTACACCTTC.

The CDR3 region has the DNA TGTGCCAGCAGCCAGGCACAGACCTACGAGCAGTACTTC. Its translation is CASSQAQTYEQYF. The chain carries TRBV5-4 and TRBJ2-7; no firm D call. Germline V CDR1 and CDR2: SGHNT, YYREEE (reference sequence). The CDR3 sequence is 13 residues long. With 4 bases removed from V and 2 bases from J, the gap between germline ends came to 10 bases.

DNA for the CDR3: TGTGCCAGCAGCTTGGTTACTAGCGGGGGCTACGAGCAGTACTTC. This sequence encodes CASSLVTSGGYEQYF. The V call is TRBV5-4, the J call TRBJ2-7; 11 bases match TRBD2. The J segment lost 3 bases and the V segment lost 0 bases, leaving 2 bases of the junction unmatched. The CDR3 spans 15 residues. Germline CDR1 reads SGHNT; CDR2 reads YYREEE (reference sequence).

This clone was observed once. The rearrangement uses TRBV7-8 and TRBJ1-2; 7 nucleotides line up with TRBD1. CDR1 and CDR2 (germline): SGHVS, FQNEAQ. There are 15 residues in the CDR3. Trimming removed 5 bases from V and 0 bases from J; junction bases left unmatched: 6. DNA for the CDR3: TGTGCCAGCAGCCTACAGGGGATAGCTAACTATGGCTACACCTTC. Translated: CASSLQGIANYGYTF.

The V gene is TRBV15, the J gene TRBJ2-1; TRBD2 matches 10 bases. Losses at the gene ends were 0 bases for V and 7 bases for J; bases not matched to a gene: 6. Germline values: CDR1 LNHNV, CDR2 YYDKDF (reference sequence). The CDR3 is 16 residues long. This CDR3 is CATSRDLTSGINEQFF. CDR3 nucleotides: TGTGCCACCAGCAGAGATCTTACTAGCGGGATTAATGAGCAGTTCTTC.

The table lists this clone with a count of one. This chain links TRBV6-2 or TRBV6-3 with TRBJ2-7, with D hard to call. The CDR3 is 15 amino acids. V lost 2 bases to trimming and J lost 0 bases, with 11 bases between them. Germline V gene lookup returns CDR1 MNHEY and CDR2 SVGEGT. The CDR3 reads CASSYLPAGSYEQYF. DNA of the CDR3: TGTGCCAGCAGTTACCTCCCCGCCGGCTCCTACGAGCAGTACTTC.

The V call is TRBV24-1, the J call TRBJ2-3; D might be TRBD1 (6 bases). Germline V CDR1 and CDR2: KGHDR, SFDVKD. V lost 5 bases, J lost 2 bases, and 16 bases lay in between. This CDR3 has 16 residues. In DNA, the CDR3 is TGTGCCACCAGTGGGGCAGGGGCGCAATACACAGATACGCAGTATTTT. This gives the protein CATSGAGAQYTDTQYF.

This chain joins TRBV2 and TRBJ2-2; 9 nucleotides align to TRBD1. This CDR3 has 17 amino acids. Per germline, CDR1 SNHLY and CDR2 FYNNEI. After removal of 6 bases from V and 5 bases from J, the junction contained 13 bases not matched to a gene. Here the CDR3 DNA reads TGTGCCAGCAGCGTTACGGGACAGGGAGGCGTAACCGGGGAGCTGTTTTTT. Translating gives CASSVTGQGGVTGELFF.

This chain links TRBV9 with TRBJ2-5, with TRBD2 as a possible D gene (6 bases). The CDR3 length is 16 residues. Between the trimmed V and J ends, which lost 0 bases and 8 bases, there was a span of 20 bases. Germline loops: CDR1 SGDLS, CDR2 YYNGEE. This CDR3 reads CASSVDRGSGHGTQYF. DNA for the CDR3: TGTGCCAGCAGCGTAGATCGTGGTAGCGGCCATGGTACCCAGTACTTC.

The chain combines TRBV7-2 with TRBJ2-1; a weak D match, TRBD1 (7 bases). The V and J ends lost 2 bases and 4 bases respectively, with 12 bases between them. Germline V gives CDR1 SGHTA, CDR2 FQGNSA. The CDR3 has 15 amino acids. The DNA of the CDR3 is TGTGCCAGCAGCTTACAGGGGGGAGGTTACAATGAGCAGTTCTTC. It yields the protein CASSLQGGGYNEQFF. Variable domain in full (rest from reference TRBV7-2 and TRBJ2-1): GAGVSQSPSNKVTEKGKDVELRCDPISGHTALYWYRQSLGQGLEFLIYFQGNSAPDKSGLPSDRFSAERTGGSVSTLTIQRTQQEDSAVYLCASSLQGGGYNEQFFGPGTRLTVL.

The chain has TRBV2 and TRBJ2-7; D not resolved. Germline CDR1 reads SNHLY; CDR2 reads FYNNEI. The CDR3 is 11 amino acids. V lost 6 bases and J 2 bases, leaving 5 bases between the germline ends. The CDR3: CASSPTYEQYF. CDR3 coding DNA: TGTGCCAGCAGCCCTACCTACGAGCAGTACTTC. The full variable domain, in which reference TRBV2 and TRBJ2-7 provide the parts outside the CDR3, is EPEVTQTPSHQVTQMGQEVILRCVPISNHLYFYWYRQILGQKVEFLVSFYNNEISEKSEIFDDQFSVERPDGSNFTLKIRSTKLEDSAMYFCASSPTYEQYFGPGTRLTVT.

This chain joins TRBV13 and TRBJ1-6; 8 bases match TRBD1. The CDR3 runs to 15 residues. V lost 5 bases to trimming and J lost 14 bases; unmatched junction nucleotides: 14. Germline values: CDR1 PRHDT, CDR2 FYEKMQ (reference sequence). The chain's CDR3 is CASSPPDRERKALHF. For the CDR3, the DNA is TGTGCCAGCAGCCCCCCGGACAGGGAGAGGAAAGCCCTCCACTTT.

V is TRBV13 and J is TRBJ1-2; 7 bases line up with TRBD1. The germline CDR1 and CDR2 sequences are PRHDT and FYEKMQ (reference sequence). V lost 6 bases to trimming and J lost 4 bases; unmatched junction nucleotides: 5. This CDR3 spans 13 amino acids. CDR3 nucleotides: TGTGCCAGCAGGAGAGGGGGCGGCTATGGCTACACCTTC. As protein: CASRRGGGYGYTF.